Listed below are T cell receptor beta chains from one sample, sequenced in a study of monozygotic twins with inflammatory bowel disease. Each CDR3 protein gets one entry in TCRdb, which reprocessed the 5' RACE reads and gives no DNA. This listing includes about 110,000 distinct CDR3 sequences. The sequenced sample consisted of blood. These receptors all come from a human donor with ulcerative colitis or Crohn's disease, or a healthy co-twin of an affected twin (not recorded which). CDR3s include the opening cysteine and the closing phenylalanine or tryptophan. Size tells how often a clone was seen (once, few, many) or the class of an expanded clone, and some rows leave it out.

v_call,clone_size,j_call,cdr3_aa
TRBV2,NA,TRBJ2-7,CASSELTSGVREQYF
TRBV3-1,NA,TRBJ2-5,CASSQESLGAGAVQETQYF
TRBV6-2/TRBV6-3,NA,TRBJ2-3,CASSRRLIAGTDTQYF
TRBV4-3,NA,TRBJ2-3,CASSQEYGGGTDTQYF
TRBV20-1,NA,TRBJ2-3,CSGRGSDTQYF
TRBV4-1,NA,TRBJ1-1,CASSQDYRWSQGEAFF
TRBV6-2/TRBV6-3,NA,TRBJ2-4,CASSPAGRAKNMQYF
TRBV10-3,NA,TRBJ2-7,CAIRDISYEQYF
TRBV7-3,NA,TRBJ2-4,CASSAPGGRENIQYF
TRBV6-5,NA,TRBJ1-2,CASRTRGLGGYTF
TRBV12-3/TRBV12-4,NA,TRBJ1-4,CASSTPRLRSDREKLFF
TRBV20-1,NA,TRBJ2-1,CSAFAGAPGDEQFF
TRBV7-3,NA,TRBJ1-5,CASSLAAGQPQHF
TRBV6-5,NA,TRBJ1-2,CASSYLNPGGGSGYTF
TRBV4-1,NA,TRBJ1-4,CASSQISRGFGEKLFF
TRBV11-2,NA,TRBJ1-1,CASTPRTEAFF
TRBV12-3/TRBV12-4,NA,TRBJ2-1,CASSTTAPWGYNEQFF
TRBV20-1,NA,TRBJ2-1,CSASSLAGGYNEQFF
TRBV7-2,NA,TRBJ1-5,CASSLISGNDQPQHF
TRBV5-1,NA,TRBJ1-2,CASSLPSYGYTF
TRBV9,NA,TRBJ2-5,CASSVSSAEAVRTQYF
TRBV27,NA,TRBJ2-2,CASSFLNTGELFF
TRBV20-1,NA,TRBJ2-3,CSAIRVADTQYF
TRBV29-1,NA,TRBJ2-5,CSVGLAGLTETQYF
TRBV27,NA,TRBJ2-7,CASRQQGAEDEQYF
TRBV7-2,NA,TRBJ2-1,CASSLTGLADRRFF
TRBV20-1,NA,TRBJ2-1,CSARGPAGAYNEQFF
TRBV6-2/TRBV6-3,NA,TRBJ2-7,CASYDARGYYEQYF
TRBV6-1,NA,TRBJ2-7,CATLVGQGAIYEQYF
TRBV12-3/TRBV12-4,NA,TRBJ2-3,CASRRGPDTQYF
TRBV14,NA,TRBJ2-5,CASSHLGLAGAWETQYF
TRBV20-1,NA,TRBJ2-1,CSALAGGDEQFF
TRBV28,NA,TRBJ1-4,CASTADRGRKKLFF
TRBV6-5,NA,TRBJ2-1,CASSFSGGAIHEQFF
TRBV7-9,NA,TRBJ2-7,CASSTFSYEQYF
TRBV7-9,NA,TRBJ1-5,CASSLGTGGIQPQHF
TRBV29-1,NA,TRBJ1-1,CSATMGKGEAFF
TRBV5-1,NA,TRBJ1-5,CASSPTGVSNQPQHF
TRBV5-6,NA,TRBJ2-5,CASSLRGQETQYF
TRBV5-1,medium-sized,TRBJ2-1,CASSLGYRGSYNEQFF
TRBV12-3/TRBV12-4,NA,TRBJ2-7,CASSFVGGAYNEQYF
TRBV10-2,NA,TRBJ2-1,CASSVSGSYNEQFF
TRBV11-3,NA,TRBJ1-2,CASSLLRGGYTF
TRBV5-1,NA,TRBJ1-3,CASSLNGGAWPPVANTIYF
TRBV4-2,NA,TRBJ2-3,CASSPSGLAGGTDTQYF
TRBV18,NA,TRBJ1-2,CASSPGERTNGYTF
TRBV4-2,NA,TRBJ1-1,CASSQVWQGVNTEAFF
TRBV5-1,NA,TRBJ2-2,CASSFLAGENTGELFF
TRBV5-1,NA,TRBJ1-2,CASSGGQPPGGNGYTF
TRBV20-1,NA,TRBJ2-7,CTARDHRGTLYEQYF
TRBV6-5,NA,TRBJ2-6,CASSYSGGRTRRGANVLTF
TRBV14,NA,TRBJ2-7,CASSYGRGLYEQYF
TRBV6-1,NA,TRBJ2-5,CASSATYQETQYF